This T cell receptor beta chain was profiled in a study of shared clonotypes between healthy human individuals. Study information: Per donor, CD8 memory used one plate, CD8 naive used two, CD4 memory used three and CD4 naive used three.

Germline-derived CDR1 and CDR2 are LGHNT and FRNRAP. The CDR3 is 17 amino acids. A note on this clone: The antigen remains unidentified. The junction and the germline gene differ at one end; a read error may be behind it.

An assay was performed, and its level was deep. Only in-frame clones appear in the TCRdb table, and some are missing; sequencing was by immunoSEQ multiplex PCR. Seen here are around 2,000,000 clones, approximately 94% observed once, and the top ten hold under 1.5%. The naive CD8 subset, CD45RO-negative cells positively selected for CCR7, excluded terminally differentiated effector memory CD45RA+ cells. Study findings and constraints: Blood alone was sampled, and tissue repertoires likely differ. Naive subsets, compared against memory subsets, generally had larger estimated richness values.

This clonotype was obtained from a man aged 18 to 29 in good health. Sequenced sample: naive CD8+ T cells sorted from blood. The chain links TRBV12-5 to TRBJ1-6, with 7 bases matching TRBD1. The CDR3 coding sequence is TGTGCTAGTGGTTTGTATACGATGACAGGGTATAGTTCACCCCTCCACTTT. This gives the protein CASGLYTMTGYSSPLHF.